This entry concerns a single T cell receptor beta chain. This sample stems from a study of T cell changes during pregnancy in multiple sclerosis. Method: immunoSEQ multiplex PCR; TCRdb's copy keeps in-frame clones and lacks some. The sample holds some 19,000 clones, 88% seen once. The CDR3 loop spans 15 amino acids. After removal of 0 bases from V and 3 bases from J, the junction contained 1 base not matched to a gene. Germline CDR1 is LGHNA and CDR2 is YNFKEQ. This TCR was sampled from a female donor in good health, enrolled as a control in a pregnancy study. The specimen was CD8+ T cells from peripheral blood mononuclear cells, collected after pregnancy. The V call is TRBV4-2, the J call TRBJ2-1; the match to TRBD1 covers 8 bases. The CDR3 is CASSQDTGGYNEQFF. CDR3 bases: TGTGCCAGCAGCCAAGATACAGGGGGCTACAATGAGCAGTTCTTC.